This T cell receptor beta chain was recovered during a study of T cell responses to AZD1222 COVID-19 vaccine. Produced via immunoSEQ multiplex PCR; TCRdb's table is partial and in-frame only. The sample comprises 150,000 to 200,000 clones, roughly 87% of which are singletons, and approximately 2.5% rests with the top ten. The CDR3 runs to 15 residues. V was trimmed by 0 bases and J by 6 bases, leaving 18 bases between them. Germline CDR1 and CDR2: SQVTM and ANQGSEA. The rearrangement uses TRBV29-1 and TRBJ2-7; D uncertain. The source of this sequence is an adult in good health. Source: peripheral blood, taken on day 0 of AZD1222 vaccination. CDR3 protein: CSVEDPVGAPGEQYF. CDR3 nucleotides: TGCAGCGTTGAAGACCCCGTAGGTGCACCGGGCGAGCAGTACTTC.